The sequence of this TCR beta chain was determined in a study of T cells in localized non-small cell lung cancer. General study findings and limits: Those with higher blood T cell density had longer overall survival. Adjacent uninvolved lung had the highest clonality, suggesting focused antigen responses. Sequencing covered just one tumor region, so heterogeneity cannot be ruled out.

In the case of this clone: What it binds is unknown. Other DNA sequences from this sample encode an identical CDR3 as well.

Data came from immunoSEQ multiplex PCR; TCRdb stores just in-frame clones and leaves some out. The repertoire includes some 130,000 clones, around 89% of them detected once, and 1.5% to 2% sits in the top ten. Per the germline V gene, CDR1 is LNHNV and CDR2 is YYDKDF (reference sequence). V lost 0 bases and J lost 4, with 9 bases in between. This CDR3 spans 14 amino acids. The chain employs TRBV15 and TRBJ1-2; unclear D gene. Material: peripheral blood, obtained before any cancer treatment. The TCR originated in a female donor of 60 years or more with stage I lung adenocarcinoma. The CDR3 DNA sequence: TGTGCCACCAGCAGAGAGGGTTTGGGCTATGGCTACACCTTC. Translating gives CATSREGLGYGYTF. Full variable domain (outside the CDR3, taken from reference TRBV15 and TRBJ1-2): DAMVIQNPRYQVTQFGKPVTLSCSQTLNHNVMYWYQQKSSQAPKLLFHYYDKDFNNEADTPDNFQSRRPNTSFCFLDIRSPGLGDTAMYLCATSREGLGYGYTFGSGTRLTVV.